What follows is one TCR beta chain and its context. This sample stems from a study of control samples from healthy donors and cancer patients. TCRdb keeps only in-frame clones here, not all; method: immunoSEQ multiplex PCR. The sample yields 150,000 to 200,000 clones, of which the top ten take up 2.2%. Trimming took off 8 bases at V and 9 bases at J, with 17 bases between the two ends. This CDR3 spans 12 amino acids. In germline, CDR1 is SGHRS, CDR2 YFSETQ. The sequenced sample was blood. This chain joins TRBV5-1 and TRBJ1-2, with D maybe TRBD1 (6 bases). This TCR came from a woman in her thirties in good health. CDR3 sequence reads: CASTEQGHSYTF. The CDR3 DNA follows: TGCGCCAGTACGGAACAGGGTCACAGCTACACCTTC.